Below are 5 T cell receptor beta chains sequenced from a single sample in a study of T cells in Graves' hyperthyroidism and ophthalmopathy. Researchers amplified the TCR beta CDR3 regions from RNA transcripts. The HTBI set primed first-round TCR CDR3 RT-PCR. From the multiplex PCR reads, TCRdb called clonotypes with MiXCR, one entry per CDR3 protein. The table shows some 140,000 distinct CDR3 sequences, with about 20% occurring only once. The sample comprised blood. These receptors came from a woman between 50 and 59 years old with Graves' hyperthyroidism that later progressed to Graves' ophthalmopathy.

The sample holds one count of this clonotype. The V call is TRBV12-3 or TRBV12-4, the J call TRBJ1-1, with unresolved D. Trimming cost V 4 bases and J 2 bases, with 14 bases left between them. This CDR3 has 15 amino acids. The chain's CDR3 is CASSSVSERNTEAFF. The CDR3 DNA follows: TGTGCCAGCAGTTCCGTGAGTGAGCGTAACACTGAAGCTTTCTTT.

The V and J genes are TRBV28 and TRBJ2-7; 9 bases match TRBD1. This CDR3 has 14 amino acids. V was pared by 6 bases and J by 5 bases, with 8 bases of the junction left unmatched. The V gene's germline CDR1 is MDHEN and CDR2 SYDVKM. The CDR3 loop reads CASSPGTGFHEQYF. The CDR3 DNA sequence: TGTGCCAGCAGCCCGGGGACAGGGTTCCACGAGCAGTACTTC.

The sample holds many counts of this clonotype. The V and J genes are TRBV28 and TRBJ2-3; 8 bases line up with TRBD2. Losses at the gene ends were 7 bases for V and 2 bases for J; bases not matched to a gene: 5. There are 14 residues in the CDR3. The germline gives CDR1 MDHEN, CDR2 SYDVKM. CDR3 sequence reads: CASKLADTTDTQYF. CDR3 coding DNA: TGTGCCAGCAAACTAGCGGACACCACAGATACGCAGTATTTT.

This rearrangement joins TRBV15 to TRBJ1-1; tentatively, D is TRBD1 (6 bases). Per germline, CDR1 LNHNV and CDR2 YYDKDF (reference sequence). Between the trimmed V and J ends, which lost 3 bases and 8 bases, there was a span of 13 bases. The CDR3 loop spans 13 amino acids. The CDR3 nucleotides read TGTGCCACCAGCAGGGACAGTGGCTTCGAAGCTTTCTTT. This codes for CATSRDSGFEAFF.

This clonotype has more than one count but fewer than ten. The genes are TRBV6-2 or TRBV6-3 and TRBJ2-7, with TRBD2 identical over 13 bases. This CDR3 contains 14 residues. V was pared by 6 bases and J by 7 bases, with 6 bases of the junction left unmatched. Germline V lookup: CDR1 MNHEY, CDR2 SVGEGT. CDR3 loop: CASSRTSGSREQYF. CDR3 sequence (DNA): TGTGCCAGCAGCCGGACTAGCGGGAGTAGAGAGCAGTACTTC.